This T cell receptor (beta chain) was profiled in a study of cytomegalovirus exposure and HLA in healthy donors listed by TCRdb under 2017. With regard to the full study: According to an earlier analysis of around 600 of the donors, about 179 million T cells yielded some 120 million unique TCR beta sequences and 250 to 350 Gb of sequence data. Among the approximately 430 genotyped donors, around 81% belonged to the genetic ancestry cluster associated with self-reported Caucasian donors. The study combined high-throughput TCR immunosequencing, statistical association of individual TCRs with disease status, and machine learning to predict cytomegalovirus infection status. Every repertoire in the discovery cohort had been generated on one and the same sequencing platform. An early release that covered fewer than 800 HLA-typed donors contained 300 to 350 gigabases of sequencing data and roughly 84 million unique TCR sequences. Both class I and class II loci were covered by HLA typing, at four-digit resolution. Five DR-DQ haplotypes were handled as single units for association and clustering, since linkage in the cohort was strong. Donor age, sex, ethnicity and CMV serostatus were compiled alongside the repertoire data. Among over 350 genotyped donors of the cohort, an average of around 240,000 unique TCR beta nucleotide sequences were sequenced per donor, around a sixth of them non-productive. An earlier analysis of several hundred of the donors applied high-throughput TCR beta sequencing to assess whether each TCR beta V gene segment acted as functional or pseudogenic. The study profiled the T cell repertoires of approximately 700 subjects by immunosequencing and related them to cytomegalovirus serostatus. In the later analysis, no new phenotypic data were used to find candidate immune exposures; instead, reliance was placed on TCR beta sequences and their occurrence across donors. In addition to the first cohort of 666 subjects, a separate validation cohort of 120 different subjects was used. The study aimed to test whether signatures of past pathogen exposure could be identified by cataloging public T cell receptors. In a later genetic analysis, genome-wide SNP genotypes for about 60% of the 666 donors were used, and that subset was treated as a discovery cohort. To study patterns of TCR occurrence, a later analysis re-analyzed previously published TCR beta repertoires from just over 650 donors and added high-resolution HLA genotyping. The number of typed donors differed by locus: about 620-640 for A, B, C, DRB1 and DQB1; 522 for DQA1; approximately 600 for DPA1; and roughly 470 for DPB1.

The CDR3 measures 16 amino acids from cysteine to phenylalanine. Only the CDR3 DNA is retained, 48 bases long and in frame from the first base. The germline V gene specifies SGHVS as CDR1 and FQNEAQ as CDR2. V lost 4 bases and J lost 6 bases, and the count of bases not matched to a germline gene is 5. The cohort comprised fewer than 700 healthy bone marrow donors. All cohort members were sampled while nominally healthy, although unrecorded immune exposures were likely present. The donor was CMV seronegative and was included in the group of a few hundred seronegative cohort members. A peripheral blood sample was provided by each donor, and peripheral blood mononuclear cells were used for TCR beta sequencing. Genomic DNA extraction from the blood cell samples was performed with the Qiagen DNeasy Blood Extraction Kit. As regards this clone: Its recognized antigen is unknown.

Points the paper makes about the study in general: In a later analysis, the rate of TCR association differed among HLA loci, with DRB1 alleles having the most associated TCRs and HLA-C alleles having the fewest. A group of highly shared sequence variants was considered likely to be a technical artifact of the sequencing pipeline. A later genetic analysis reported fewer N-insertions in productive TCRs among donors in an Asian-associated ancestry cluster than the roughly 700-donor mean. The presence/absence analyses assumed that sequencing depth was roughly uniform across donors, and that assumption may not be true. Correlated functional status among segregating V segments might reflect linkage disequilibrium, but an unknown experimental factor could not be ruled out. Strong co-occurrence of HLA alleles, especially DR and DQ, made assigning TCR associations to individual alleles difficult. According to a later analysis, most CMV-associated TCR beta chains appeared to be HLA-restricted, and the HLA associations seemed to be driven largely by CMV exposure. A total of 164 TCR beta chains were listed by the study as associated with cytomegalovirus. Most TCR sequences were seen in very few donors, while some public TCRs were found in many individuals. It was suggested by the authors that the approach could potentially be generalized to other disease states and immunological phenotypes. This cohort had only TCR beta chains sequenced, and the lack of alpha or paired-chain data limited which features could be detected. HLA typing was unavailable for some donors at each locus, so association tests used only the typed subset. In both the original and validation cohorts, the classifier was reported to diagnose cytomegalovirus status with high specificity and sensitivity. Three of the identified cytomegalovirus-associated TCR beta chains were confirmed in vitro to be specific for cytomegalovirus antigens. In a later analysis, HLA-associated TCR beta chains were found to be more clonally expanded and to have lower generation probabilities than equally common non-associated chains. A further reported finding was that TCR beta sequences accurately predicted the HLA-A and HLA-B alleles for most subjects in the first cohort. Immune exposure information for the cohort was limited to CMV serostatus. Specific HLA alleles were associated with 15,000 to 20,000 TCR beta sequences at a false discovery rate of 0.05 in a later analysis. Because the 87-base-pair reads could not distinguish some IMGT-functional V segments, including TRBV6-2 and TRBV6-3, those segments were excluded. Because counts were too low, about 15 rarely observed V segments, including chromosome 9 orphons, were left out of the earlier analysis of 587 of the donors. In a later genetic analysis, a missense DCLRE1C variant was associated with V-gene and J-gene trimming of TCR beta chains, and the association was replicated in an independent cohort. A later analysis reported that several top co-occurrence clusters appeared linked to parvovirus B19, influenza, CMV and Epstein-Barr virus. An earlier analysis of approximately 540 of the donors showed that most TCR beta V segments appeared in productive rearrangements either about 87% or about 30% of the time, which broadly matched IMGT annotations.

Libraries were prepared through the immunoSEQ multiplex PCR assay. A mixture of 60 forward primers for TCR Vbeta segments and 13 reverse primers for TCR Jbeta segments was used in the multiplex PCR. Amplification of the CDR3 region of rearranged TCR beta genes was performed with a multiplex PCR assay on genomic DNA. The amplified TCR beta libraries were sequenced on the Illumina HiSeq System as 87-base-pair reads. In the authors' own workflow: A later analysis counted around 72 million unique TCR beta chains across the 670 or so repertoires, and around 9.9 million of these chains were shared by at least two donors. A nearest-neighbor algorithm error-corrected the raw reads and collapsed the reads into unique sequences, merging closely related sequences to remove PCR and sequencing errors. V, D and J gene segments were assigned by aligning CDR3 sequences to IMGT reference sequences. Each retained sequence needed at least a six-nucleotide match to both a V gene segment and a J gene segment. A rearrangement counted as productive if the CDR3 had no stop codons and remained in frame with V and J, and every other rearrangement counted as non-productive. Following IMGT convention, CDR3 was defined as the stretch from the second conserved V-encoded cysteine up to the conserved J-encoded phenylalanine. Sequences without an unambiguous match to a single V gene segment were excluded from the earlier analysis of about 630 of the donors. In an earlier analysis of 450 to 750 of the donors, a V segment was called functional when productive rearrangements were above 56.7%, and segregating when the standard deviation between donors exceeded 5%. A statistical classification framework was built to diagnose cytomegalovirus status from the catalog of TCR beta chain sequences. In a later analysis, TCR nucleotide sequences were compared against IMGT/GENE-DB human TR gene sequences so that V and J genes could be assigned. In a later analysis, CDR3 sequences and most-parsimonious VDJ recombination scenarios were assigned using the TCRdist pipeline. In a later analysis, every TCR beta chain was defined by the combination of its CDR3 amino acid sequence and its V-gene family, and reads without a unique V-gene family were dropped. As a way to deal with suspected cross-contamination and a sequencing artifact, a later analysis dropped roughly 600 nucleotide sequences that were highly shared and had low generation probability. For each public chain, a later analysis derived a clonal expansion index from normalized ranks of inferred template counts within each repertoire. Generation probabilities in a later analysis came from a VDJ recombination model fitted to out-of-frame rearrangements, and those results were checked against IGoR. Hypergeometric tests were used in a later analysis to score TCR-TCR, TCR-HLA and TCR-CMV co-occurrence, with a repertoire-size bias correction applied to the TCR pairs. False discovery rates were estimated in a later analysis by permuting HLA or CMV assignments 20 times. A later analysis grouped co-occurring TCRs with DBSCAN, adding TCRdist sequence similarity when clustering within HLA-allele-positive subsets. Co-occurrence clustering excluded repertoires with fewer than 30,000 or more than 120,000 public chains, plus five with anomalous nucleotide sharing. The table was pulled from immuneACCESS by TCRdb, which kept in-frame rearrangements only. Such tables lose some clones; where checked, under half of the loss comes from unresolved V genes, and the rest has no known cause. The DNA gave D and trimming, while V, J and clone size come from that table. The sample table on file contains about 130,000 clones. The ten biggest clones cover approximately 2.6% of the sample.

Recombination linked TRBV7-8 to TRBJ2-2; 13 of the junction bases match TRBD2. Sequences were obtained from PBMCs. This sequence was found in a man aged 25 to 40 in good health and CMV-seronegative. The DNA reads as follows: TGTGCCAGCAGCTGGACTAGCGGGAGCGTTTCCGGGGAGCTGTTTTTT. Translation gives CASSWTSGSVSGELFF.